Shown below are 29 T cell receptor beta chains from a single sample sequenced in a study of blood T cell repertoires in COVID-19. Assay: immunoSEQ multiplex PCR; the TCRdb copy retains only in-frame clones and omits some. The sample carries about 270,000 clones, roughly 86% recorded once. Material for sequencing was PBMCs or T cells enriched from blood (not recorded which). The source is a woman in her sixties who had recovered from COVID-19.

The chain combines TRBV6-6 with TRBJ2-2, with D possibly being TRBD2 (6 bases). Germline V gene sequence: CDR1 MNHNY, CDR2 SVGAGI (reference sequence). The V end lost 2 bases, the J end lost 8 bases, and 15 bases lay between the germline ends. This CDR3 has 15 amino acids. In DNA, the CDR3 is TGTGCCAGCAGTTACGAAGGCGGAGGGACGGGGGAGCTGTTTTTT. Its protein product is CASSYEGGGTGELFF.

This chain connects TRBV7-9 to TRBJ1-1; TRBD1 matches at 7 bases. Germline assignment: CDR1 SEHNR and CDR2 FQNEAQ (reference sequence). J gave up 5 bases and V 3 bases, and 9 bases lay outside the gene matches. The CDR3 has 15 residues. The CDR3 region has the DNA TGTGCCAGCAGCTTGTGGACAGGCCCGATGACTGAAGCTTTCTTT. Encoded protein: CASSLWTGPMTEAFF. Together with reference TRBV7-9 and TRBJ1-1, the CDR3 gives the full variable domain: DTGVSQNPRHKITKRGQNVTFRCDPISEHNRLYWYRQTLGQGPEFLTYFQNEAQLEKSRLLSDRFSAERPKGSFSTLEIQRTEQGDSAMYLCASSLWTGPMTEAFFGQGTRLTVV.

V and J are TRBV28 and TRBJ1-5; TRBD1 agrees at 8 bases. Germline values: CDR1 MDHEN, CDR2 SYDVKM. The CDR3 runs 17 residues. With 4 bases clipped from V and 0 bases from J, the junction kept 8 bases outside the gene matches. CDR3: CASSSSLTGVSNQPQHF. CDR3 in DNA: TGTGCCAGCAGTTCCTCCCTGACAGGGGTTAGCAATCAGCCCCAGCATTTT.

This chain connects TRBV7-9 to TRBJ2-1; possibly TRBD2 for D (5 bases). Germline loops: CDR1 SEHNR, CDR2 FQNEAQ (reference sequence). Trimming shortened V by 10 bases and J by 5 bases, and 21 bases separated the two germline ends. CDR3 length equals 15 residues. The CDR3 coding sequence is TGTGCCATTGATAGCGCCAAACTTTATGACAATGAGCAGTTCTTC. Translating it yields CAIDSAKLYDNEQFF.

The rearrangement uses TRBV30 and TRBJ1-3; D gene unclear. There are 14 residues in the CDR3. V lost 5 bases and J lost 0, with 11 bases in between. Germline-derived CDR1 and CDR2 are GTSNPN and SVGIG (reference sequence). The CDR3 DNA is TGTGCCTGGGCTCGCGGGATCTCTGGAAACACCATATATTTT. Protein: CAWARGISGNTIYF.

This chain uses TRBV4-1 with TRBJ1-1; possibly TRBD1 for D (6 bases). The germline V gene encodes CDR1 MGHRA and CDR2 YSYEKL. CDR3 length: 15 amino acids. V dropped 4 bases and J dropped 2 bases, with 14 bases sitting between them. CDR3 coding DNA: TGCGCCAGCAGCCGATGGACAGAAAAAAACACTGAAGCTTTCTTT. As protein: CASSRWTEKNTEAFF.

The genes are TRBV3-1 (or the pseudogene TRBV3-2) and TRBJ2-7, with TRBD1 matching over 10 bases. The CDR3 is made up of 16 amino acids. V lost 3 bases and J lost 0; bases outside the gene matches: 5. In germline, CDR1 is LGHDT, CDR2 YNNKEL (reference sequence). This chain's CDR3 is CASSQYGTGVSYEQYF. Here the CDR3 DNA reads TGTGCCAGCAGCCAGTATGGGACAGGGGTCTCCTACGAGCAGTACTTC.

This chain joins TRBV19 and TRBJ2-2; 8 bases match TRBD1. Germline CDR1 reads LNHDA; CDR2 reads SQIVND (reference sequence). This CDR3 spans 16 amino acids. With 5 bases clipped from V and 4 bases from J, the junction kept 9 bases outside the gene matches. The CDR3 DNA reads as TGTGCCAGTAGTCCCACCTCAGGGGGCGGCACCGGGGAGCTGTTTTTT. It encodes CASSPTSGGGTGELFF. The full variable domain, completed using reference TRBV19 and TRBJ2-2, is DGGITQSPKYLFRKEGQNVTLSCEQNLNHDAMYWYRQDPGQGLRLIYYSQIVNDFQKGDIAEGYSVSREKKESFPLTVTSAQKNPTAFYLCASSPTSGGGTGELFFGEGSRLTVL.

This chain connects TRBV10-3 to TRBJ2-3, with 7 bases that match TRBD2. V was pared by 6 bases and J by 6 bases, with 15 bases of the junction left unmatched. The CDR3 runs to 16 residues. Germline CDR1 ENHRY, CDR2 SYGVKD. The CDR3: CAIREAPSGPGDTQYF. The CDR3 nucleotides are TGTGCCATCAGGGAGGCCCCTAGCGGCCCAGGGGATACGCAGTATTTT.

This clone was seen only a few times. This chain uses TRBV7-8 with TRBJ2-6, with TRBD1 identical over 7 bases. This CDR3 has 17 amino acids. Looked up from germline, CDR1 is SGHVS and CDR2 is FQNEAQ. V was clipped by 5 bases and J by 4 bases; unmatched bases: 11. The CDR3 sequence: CASSRPTGLYGANVLTF. In DNA, the CDR3 is TGTGCCAGCAGCCGACCGACAGGGTTGTACGGGGCCAACGTCCTGACTTTC.

The genes are TRBV16 and TRBJ2-7; no reliable D call. CDR3 length: 14 residues. Looked up from germline, CDR1 is KGHSY and CDR2 is FQNENV. V shed 0 bases and J shed 5 bases, with 11 bases lying between them. The CDR3 region has the DNA TGTGCCAGCAGCCAATCCAACAGTGGAAACGAGCAGTACTTC. This translates into CASSQSNSGNEQYF.

The chain links TRBV7-3 to TRBJ2-7, with TRBD2 as a possible D gene (6 bases). Germline assignment: CDR1 SGHTA and CDR2 FQGTGA. CDR3 length: 14 amino acids. Deletions cut 5 bases from V and 6 bases from J, with 17 bases between. The CDR3 DNA reads as TGTGCCAGCAGCCTCAACGGGGGAGAGGGCGAGCAGTACTTC. Translated: CASSLNGGEGEQYF.

The rearrangement links TRBV3-1 (or the pseudogene TRBV3-2) to TRBJ2-7; TRBD1 is a possible D gene (5 bases). The CDR3 loop spans 13 amino acids. V lost 8 bases and J 3 bases, leaving 14 bases between the germline ends. Germline lookup yields CDR1 LGHDT and CDR2 YNNKEL (reference sequence). The CDR3 reads CASGAQSVYEQYF. The CDR3 DNA reads TGTGCCAGCGGGGCTCAGAGTGTCTACGAGCAGTACTTC.

The chain has TRBV10-3 and TRBJ1-2; TRBD1 agrees at 7 bases. CDR1 and CDR2 from the germline V gene are ENHRY and SYGVKD. The CDR3 totals 14 residues. J gave up 1 base and V 10 bases, and 9 bases lay outside the gene matches. The CDR3 reads CATQANRGNYGYTF. CDR3 bases: TGTGCCACCCAAGCTAACAGGGGTAACTATGGCTACACCTTC.

The V and J genes are TRBV28 and TRBJ2-1; D unresolved. Germline CDR1 is MDHEN and CDR2 is SYDVKM. The CDR3 is made up of 13 amino acids. V was shortened by 8 bases and J by 9 bases, with 17 bases between the two germline ends. The CDR3 loop is CASGIGVFGEQFF. The CDR3, as DNA: TGTGCCAGCGGAATAGGAGTTTTCGGTGAGCAGTTCTTC.

V usage is TRBV24-1 and J usage is TRBJ2-1; TRBD2 is a possible D gene (5 bases). There are 17 residues in the CDR3. CDR1 is KGHDR, CDR2 SFDVKD, per germline. With 0 bases removed from V and 2 bases from J, the gap between germline ends came to 13 bases. The DNA of the CDR3 is TGTGCCACCAGTGATTTGGCGGGTGCAGACACCTACAATGAGCAGTTCTTC. This codes for CATSDLAGADTYNEQFF.

This chain links TRBV30 with TRBJ1-2; D unclear. The CDR3 extends over 14 amino acids. The germline V gene encodes CDR1 GTSNPN and CDR2 SVGIG (reference sequence). The ends were cut back, 2 bases at V and 7 bases at J, with 17 bases in the middle. The CDR3 nucleotides are TGTGCCTGGAGTCTACCAACCCGGGGAGGTGGCTACACCTTC. Encoded protein: CAWSLPTRGGGYTF.

The chain couples TRBV3-1 (or the pseudogene TRBV3-2) to TRBJ2-7; unclear D gene. The CDR3 runs 13 residues. The ends were cut back, 1 base at V and 5 bases at J, with 9 bases in the middle. Germline V gives CDR1 LGHDT, CDR2 YNNKEL (reference sequence). The CDR3 DNA follows: TGTGCCAGCAGCCAAGCGAGGCACCACGAGCAGTACTTC. Its protein is CASSQARHHEQYF.

The chain carries TRBV30 and TRBJ1-1, with D hard to call. Trimming removed 8 bases at V and 4 bases at J, with 8 bases between. The germline gives CDR1 GTSNPN, CDR2 SVGIG (reference sequence). This CDR3 comprises 10 residues. The DNA for the CDR3 is TGTGCCGGGCACCGCACTGAAGCTTTCTTT. It is translated as CAGHRTEAFF.

This clone appeared once. The chain links TRBV24-1 to TRBJ2-3; maybe TRBD1 (5 bases). The CDR3 is 15 residues long. CDR1 and CDR2 (germline): KGHDR, SFDVKD. V was cut by 5 bases and J by 0 bases, with 11 bases left in between. This CDR3 reads CATSGRGISTDTQYF. The CDR3 nucleotides read TGTGCCACCAGTGGAAGGGGAATAAGCACAGATACGCAGTATTTT.

The chain has TRBV9 and TRBJ2-1; 9 nucleotides match TRBD2. The CDR3 covers 15 residues. The V gene's germline CDR1 is SGDLS and CDR2 YYNGEE. V lost 3 bases, J lost 5 bases, and 6 bases stayed unmatched. CDR3 sequence reads: CASSGGTSRHNEQFF. CDR3 coding DNA: TGTGCCAGCAGCGGAGGGACTAGCCGACACAATGAGCAGTTCTTC.

The rearrangement links TRBV11-3 to TRBJ1-1, with 9 bases identical to TRBD1. Trimming cost V 5 bases and J 1 base; bases outside gene matches: 2. The CDR3 sequence is 14 residues long. Per the germline V gene, CDR1 is SGHNT and CDR2 is YENEEA. The DNA of the CDR3 is TGTGCCAGCAGCCGGGACAGGGCGAACACTGAAGCTTTCTTT. It is translated as CASSRDRANTEAFF.

The count of this clone is one. The V and J genes are TRBV18 and TRBJ2-5, with D unclear. Per germline, CDR1 KGHSH and CDR2 LQKENI. The V and J ends lost 2 bases and 4 bases respectively, with 11 bases between them. The CDR3 has 14 residues. The CDR3 protein is CASSPARVRETQYF. The CDR3 bases are TGTGCCAGCTCACCAGCGAGAGTCCGAGAGACCCAGTACTTC.

The chain employs TRBV29-1 and TRBJ1-1; 9 nucleotides align to TRBD1. After removal of 6 bases from V and 2 bases from J, the junction contained 19 bases not matched to a gene. CDR1 is SQVTM and CDR2 is ANQGSEA in the germline V gene. The CDR3 is 18 residues long. CDR3 nucleotide sequence: TGCAGCGTCTTGATTGTGGTGGGAGAGGGACAGGGAAACACTGAAGCTTTCTTT. Protein: CSVLIVVGEGQGNTEAFF.

The chain couples TRBV15 to TRBJ1-3; possible D gene TRBD1, 5 bases. Trimming took 0 bases from V and 0 from J, leaving 9 bases between them. This CDR3 is built from 16 residues. Germline loops: CDR1 LNHNV, CDR2 YYDKDF (reference sequence). CDR3 amino acids: CATSRDAGPSGNTIYF. The CDR3 nucleotides are TGTGCCACCAGCAGAGATGCAGGGCCCTCTGGAAACACCATATATTTT.

This clone appeared a single time. The CDR3 DNA follows: TGTGCCAGCTCAGAGGGGAGGGCCGTTTACGATGAGCAGTTCTTC. Protein sequence: CASSEGRAVYDEQFF. The chain is built from TRBV18 and TRBJ2-1; 7 nucleotides match TRBD2. The V and J ends lost 5 bases and 8 bases, in that order; junction bases with no gene match: 12. This CDR3 is 15 amino acids long. Per the germline V gene, CDR1 is KGHSH and CDR2 is LQKENI.

The chain's CDR3 is CASSGSANYNEQFF. Written as DNA, the CDR3 is TGTGCCAGCAGCGGCAGTGCCAACTACAATGAGCAGTTCTTC. The chain links TRBV9 to TRBJ2-1; no clear D. Trimming took 3 bases from V and 3 from J, leaving 10 bases between them. The germline V gene encodes CDR1 SGDLS and CDR2 YYNGEE. CDR3 length equals 14 residues.

The chain uses TRBV19 and TRBJ1-5; maybe TRBD1 (5 bases). Deletions cut 7 bases from V and 7 bases from J, with 20 bases between. Germline lookup yields CDR1 LNHDA and CDR2 SQIVND (reference sequence). This CDR3 is built from 15 residues. The CDR3 region is CASITPGQGIQPQHF. CDR3 DNA sequence: TGTGCCAGTATCACCCCCGGCCAGGGAATACAGCCCCAGCATTTT. The variable domain in full, with the rest retrieved from reference TRBV19 and TRBJ1-5, is DGGITQSPKYLFRKEGQNVTLSCEQNLNHDAMYWYRQDPGQGLRLIYYSQIVNDFQKGDIAEGYSVSREKKESFPLTVTSAQKNPTAFYLCASITPGQGIQPQHFGDGTRLSIL.

The chain combines TRBV11-2 with TRBJ1-4, with D possibly matching TRBD1 (5 bases). The CDR3 totals 16 residues. Between the trimmed V and J ends, which lost 4 bases and 0 bases, there was a span of 12 bases. The germline CDR1 and CDR2 sequences are SGHAT and FQNNGV. The CDR3 loop is CASSSRDASTNEKLFF. The CDR3 DNA reads as TGTGCCAGCAGCTCCAGGGATGCCTCAACTAATGAAAAACTGTTTTTT.